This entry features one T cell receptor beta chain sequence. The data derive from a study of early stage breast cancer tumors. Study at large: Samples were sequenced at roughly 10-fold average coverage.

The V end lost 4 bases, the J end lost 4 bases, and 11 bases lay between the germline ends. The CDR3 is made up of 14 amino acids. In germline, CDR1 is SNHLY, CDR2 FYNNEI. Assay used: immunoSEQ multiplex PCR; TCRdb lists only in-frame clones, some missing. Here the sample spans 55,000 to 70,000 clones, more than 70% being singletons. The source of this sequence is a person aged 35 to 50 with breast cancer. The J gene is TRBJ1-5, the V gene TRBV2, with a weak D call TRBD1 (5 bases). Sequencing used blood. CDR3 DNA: TGTGCCAGCAGTGGTAAGGGGTGGAATCAGCCCCAGCATTTT. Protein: CASSGKGWNQPQHF.